This TCR beta chain was sequenced in a study of regulatory T cells in long-lasting Graves disease. This clonotype was seen repeatedly, ten times or more. As to time point: newly diagnosed GD, antithyroid drugs for less than 3 months. The authors made the TCR library using RNA they extracted from PBMCs. Researchers made TCR beta libraries by using iRepertoire HTBI primers and running Arm-PCR on CDR3 regions. Using its own MiXCR run on the multiplex PCR reads, TCRdb lists one record per CDR3 protein. The sample records about 620,000 distinct CDR3 sequences, roughly 15% being singletons. This sample also appeared in a second study, on T cells in Graves' hyperthyroidism and ophthalmopathy.

The material was peripheral blood mononuclear cells (PBMCs), obtained at new diagnosis, from a patient treated with antithyroid drugs. This TCR was sampled from a woman aged 25-40 years with Graves disease.

CDR3 bases: TGTGCCAGCAGCTTACGGGGGGGGCTAGCGGGAGGCAACAATGAGCAGTTCTTC. Translated: CASSLRGGLAGGNNEQFF. The V and J genes are TRBV11-2 and TRBJ2-1; TRBD2 agrees at 11 bases. Germline assignment: CDR1 SGHAT and CDR2 FQNNGV. The CDR3 contains 18 residues. The ends lost 2 bases at V and 5 bases at J; junction bases unmatched: 11. The variable domain in full, with the rest retrieved from reference TRBV11-2 and TRBJ2-1, is EAGVAQSPRYKIIEKRQSVAFWCNPISGHATLYWYQQILGQGPKLLIQFQNNGVVDDSQLPKDRFSAERLKGVDSTLKIQPAKLEDSAVYLCASSLRGGLAGGNNEQFFGPGTRLTVL.